Following are 8 T cell receptor beta chains from one sample sequenced in a study of ipilimumab plus nivolumab after autologous stem cell transplantation. Clones were sequenced by immunoSEQ multiplex PCR, and TCRdb holds only the in-frame ones, with some missing. The sample records roughly 45,000 clones, about 88% being singletons. Sequences were derived from PBMCs, sampled in a trial of ipilimumab plus nivolumab as post-transplant consolidation. Receptor source: a male donor with multiple myeloma.

This clone showed up just once. The chain combines TRBV5-1 with TRBJ1-2; 7 positions match TRBD1. Germline CDR1 and CDR2: SGHRS and YFSETQ. The CDR3 covers 14 residues. The ends lost 3 bases at V and 8 bases at J; junction bases unmatched: 10. The CDR3 region has the DNA TGCGCCAGCAGCTCAGTAGAGGGGGCCGGCGGCTACACCTTC. Translating gives CASSSVEGAGGYTF.

The chain joins TRBV11-3 to TRBJ2-3; unclear D gene. V lost 1 base to trimming and J lost 1 base, with 6 bases between them. Looked up from germline, CDR1 is SGHNT and CDR2 is YENEEA. CDR3 length equals 14 residues. The CDR3: CASSLGFGTDTQYF. CDR3 in DNA: TGTGCCAGCAGCTTAGGGTTCGGCACAGATACGCAGTATTTT.

This sequence joins TRBV29-1 and TRBJ1-5; D unresolved. CDR1 is SQVTM, CDR2 ANQGSEA, per germline. Trimming removed 6 bases from V and 4 bases from J, with 10 bases in between. The CDR3 is 12 amino acids. CDR3 sequence: CSVASWNQPQHF. The CDR3, as DNA: TGCAGCGTGGCGTCCTGGAATCAGCCCCAGCATTTT.

The chain joins TRBV4-2 to TRBJ1-5; D ambiguous. V was clipped by 0 bases and J by 9 bases, with 15 bases between them. CDR3 length equals 15 residues. Germline V CDR1 and CDR2: LGHNA, YNFKEQ. In nucleotides, the CDR3 is TGTGCCAGCAGCCAAGATCGGGTAGAGATGATGCCCCAGCATTTT. Protein sequence: CASSQDRVEMMPQHF.

This chain joins TRBV5-1 and TRBJ2-3; possible D gene TRBD2, 5 bases. The CDR3 contains 14 residues. CDR1 is SGHRS, CDR2 YFSETQ, per germline. Trimming pared 6 bases from V and 0 bases from J, leaving 11 bases between. CDR3 region: CASTAGRSTDTQYF. The DNA for the CDR3 is TGCGCCAGCACGGCGGGCCGGAGCACAGATACGCAGTATTTT.

The V gene is TRBV6-4, the J gene TRBJ1-2; tentatively, D is TRBD1 (6 bases). The CDR3 extends over 13 amino acids. Per the germline V gene, CDR1 is MRHNA and CDR2 is SNTAGT. V shed 5 bases and J shed 6 bases, with 13 bases lying between them. CDR3 in amino acids: CASSSSGTNGYTF. The CDR3 bases are TGTGCCAGCAGTTCTTCCGGGACAAATGGCTACACCTTC.

This rearrangement joins TRBV7-2 to TRBJ2-6; D is possibly TRBD1 (6 bases). V was pared by 5 bases and J by 0 bases, with 11 bases between. CDR3 length equals 16 residues. The germline V gene has CDR1 SGHTA and CDR2 FQGNSA. The CDR3 DNA is TGTGCCAGCAGCCGAGGGGGTAGCTCTGGGGCCAACGTCCTGACTTTC. This sequence encodes CASSRGGSSGANVLTF.

This clone showed up just a few times. The chain's CDR3 is CASNPTGDGTDTQYF. DNA of the CDR3: TGTGCCAGTAACCCGACAGGGGATGGCACAGATACGCAGTATTTT. The chain has TRBV19 and TRBJ2-3; 8 nucleotides agree with TRBD1. The CDR3 consists of 15 residues. Germline V gene sequence: CDR1 LNHDA, CDR2 SQIVND (reference sequence). V was pared by 7 bases and J by 1 base, with 7 bases of the junction left unmatched.